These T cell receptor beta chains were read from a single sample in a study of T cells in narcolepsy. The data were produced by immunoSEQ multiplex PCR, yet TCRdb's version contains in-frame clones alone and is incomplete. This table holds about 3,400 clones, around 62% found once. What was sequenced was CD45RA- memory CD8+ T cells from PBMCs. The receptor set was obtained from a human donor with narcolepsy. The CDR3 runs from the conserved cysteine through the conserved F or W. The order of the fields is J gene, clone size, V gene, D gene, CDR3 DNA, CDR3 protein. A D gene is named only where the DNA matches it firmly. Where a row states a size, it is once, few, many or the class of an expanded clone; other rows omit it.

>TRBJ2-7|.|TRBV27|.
TGTGCCAGCAGTTTAGCCCGAACGGGCGAGCAGTACTTC
CASSLARTGEQYF
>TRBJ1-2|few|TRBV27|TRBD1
TGTGCCAGCAGTTTGTCCAGGGGGGTTTCTGGCTACACCTTC
CASSLSRGVSGYTF
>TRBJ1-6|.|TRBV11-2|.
TGTGCCAGCAGCTTCAGGGGAGATTCACCCCTCCACTTT
CASSFRGDSPLHF
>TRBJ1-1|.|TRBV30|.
TGTGCCTGGAGTGACGGGAGGGGTGGTGAAGCTTTCTTT
CAWSDGRGGEAFF
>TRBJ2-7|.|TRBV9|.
TGTGCCAGCAGCCCGATGCCAGGTGACGAGCAGTACTTC
CASSPMPGDEQYF
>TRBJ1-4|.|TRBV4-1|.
TGCGCCAGCAGCCAAACTGAGGCGGGGAACAATGAAAAACTGTTTTTT
CASSQTEAGNNEKLFF
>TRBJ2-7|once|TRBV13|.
TGTGCCAGCAGAAATATCCGGGACACTTACTACGAGCAGTACTTC
CASRNIRDTYYEQYF
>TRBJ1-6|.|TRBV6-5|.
TGTGCCAGCAGTGGTTATAATTCACCCCTCCACTTT
CASSGYNSPLHF
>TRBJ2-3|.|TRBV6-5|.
TGTGCCAGCAGTTACGAAAAGAGCACAGATACGCAGTATTTT
CASSYEKSTDTQYF
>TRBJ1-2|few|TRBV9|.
TGTGCCAGCAGCGTCCATTCGGGGGGGAACTATGGCTACACCTTC
CASSVHSGGNYGYTF
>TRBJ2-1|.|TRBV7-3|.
TGTGCCAGCAGCTTAACGGCGGACAGCTCCTACAATGAGCAGTTCTTC
CASSLTADSSYNEQFF
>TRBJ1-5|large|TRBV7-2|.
TGTGCCAGCAGCTTAGCCTTAGACTGGGCCCAGCATTTT
CASSLALDWAQHF
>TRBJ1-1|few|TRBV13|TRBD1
TGTGCCAGCAGCTTAGACAGGGGATCGGACACTGAAGCTTTCTTT
CASSLDRGSDTEAFF
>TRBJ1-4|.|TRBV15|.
TGTGCCACCAGCTCGTTCGACCCGAGCGATGAAAAACTGTTTTTT
CATSSFDPSDEKLFF
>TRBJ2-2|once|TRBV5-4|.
TGTGCCAGCAGCAAATTCGGGGAAAACACCGGGGAGCTGTTTTTT
CASSKFGENTGELFF
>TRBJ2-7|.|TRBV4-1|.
TGCGCCAGCAGCCAAGAGACCGGGGCCAGAACCTACGAGCAGTACTTC
CASSQETGARTYEQYF
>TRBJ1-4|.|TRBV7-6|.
TGTGCCAGTGGGATGGAAGGTGAAAAACTGTTTTTT
CASGMEGEKLFF
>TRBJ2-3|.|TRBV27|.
TGTGCCAGCAGTCCCCAATGGGCAGATACGCAGTATTTT
CASSPQWADTQYF
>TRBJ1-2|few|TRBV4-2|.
TGTGCCAGCAGCTTTGGGCCCCGGACCTATGGCTACACCTTC
CASSFGPRTYGYTF
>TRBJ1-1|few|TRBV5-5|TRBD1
TGTGCCAGCAGCTTAGGGACAGGGAAGACTGAAGCTTTCTTT
CASSLGTGKTEAFF
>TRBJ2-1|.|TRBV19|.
TGTGCCAGTAGCCTTGAGGGTAGCGGCTACAATGAGCAGTTCTTC
CASSLEGSGYNEQFF
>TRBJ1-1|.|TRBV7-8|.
TGTGCCAGCAGCTTAAACTACGCAGCGAACACTGAAGCTTTCTTT
CASSLNYAANTEAFF
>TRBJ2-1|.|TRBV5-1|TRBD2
TGCGCCAGCAGCGCACATAGGACTAGCATCGACAATGAGCAGTTCTTC
CASSAHRTSIDNEQFF
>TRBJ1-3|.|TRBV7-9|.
TGTGCCAGCAGCCCCCCGGGGGCTGGAAACACCATATATTTT
CASSPPGAGNTIYF
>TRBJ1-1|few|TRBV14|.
TGTGCCAGCAGCCAAGAAAGATTGGGTACTGAAGCTTTCTTT
CASSQERLGTEAFF
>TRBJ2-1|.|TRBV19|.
TGTGCCAGTAGTAGAGGCGGGGACTACAATGAGCAGTTCTTC
CASSRGGDYNEQFF
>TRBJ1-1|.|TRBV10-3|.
TGTGCCACCCTTGGCTCGAACACTGAAGCTTTCTTT
CATLGSNTEAFF
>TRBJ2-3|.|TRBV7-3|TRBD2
TGTGCCAGCAGCAACCTAGCGGTTAGCACAGATACGCAGTATTTT
CASSNLAVSTDTQYF
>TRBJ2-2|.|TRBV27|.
TGTGCCAGCAGTTTTCGGGGCGCCGGGGAGCTGTTTTTT
CASSFRGAGELFF
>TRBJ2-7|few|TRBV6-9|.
TGTGCCAGCAGTTACGGCGACTCCTACGAGCAGTACTTC
CASSYGDSYEQYF
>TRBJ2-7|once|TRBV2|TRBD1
TGTGCCAGCAGTGAAGAAGGAACAGGGGGCGCGGAGTACGAGCAGTACTTC
CASSEEGTGGAEYEQYF
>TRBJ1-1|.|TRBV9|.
TGTGCCAGCAGCGTAGTGGGGTTGAACACTGAAGCTTTCTTT
CASSVVGLNTEAFF
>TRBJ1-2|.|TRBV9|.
TGTGCCAGCAGGGGGGACGTCCATGGCTACACCTTC
CASRGDVHGYTF
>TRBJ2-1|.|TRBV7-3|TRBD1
TGTGCCAGCAGCCCCAGGGACAGCTCCTACAATGAGCAGTTCTTC
CASSPRDSSYNEQFF
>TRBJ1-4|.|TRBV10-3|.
TGTGCCATCAGTGAGGGGCCAGATGTGAATGAAAAACTGTTTTTT
CAISEGPDVNEKLFF
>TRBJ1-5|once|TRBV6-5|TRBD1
TGTGCCAGCAGTTATACCGGGACAGGCAATCAGCCCCAGCATTTT
CASSYTGTGNQPQHF
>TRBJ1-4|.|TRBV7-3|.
TGTGCCAGCAGCATTGACGTACCGGGAGAAAAACTGTTTTTT
CASSIDVPGEKLFF
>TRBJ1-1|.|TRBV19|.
TGTGCCAGTAGTTCCCGTGGGGGGCGAAGGAACACTGAAGCTTTCTTT
CASSSRGGRRNTEAFF
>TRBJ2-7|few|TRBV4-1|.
TGCGCCAGCAGCCAAGAAGAGGACGGCAACTACGAGCAGTACTTC
CASSQEEDGNYEQYF
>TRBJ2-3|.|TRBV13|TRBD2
TGTGCCAGCAGCTTAGAGAGCGGGGGAGACCGCACAGATACGCAGTATTTT
CASSLESGGDRTDTQYF
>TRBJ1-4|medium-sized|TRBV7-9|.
TGTGCCAGCAGCTTTTCGGCCGGACCCTTGTTTTTT
CASSFSAGPLFF
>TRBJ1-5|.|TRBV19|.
TGTGCCAGTAGTTCCCACGGCTATCAGCCCCAGCATTTT
CASSSHGYQPQHF
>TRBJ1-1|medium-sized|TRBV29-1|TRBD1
TGCAGCGTTCCAACTCCCGGGACAGCCTTCACTGAAGCTTTCTTT
CSVPTPGTAFTEAFF
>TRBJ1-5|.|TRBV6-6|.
TGTGCCAGCAGTTGGGACGGGGGAGGCAATCAGCCCCAGCATTTT
CASSWDGGGNQPQHF
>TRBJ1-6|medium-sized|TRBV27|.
TGTGCCAGCAGTGTGACAGCTAATTCACCCCTCCACTTT
CASSVTANSPLHF
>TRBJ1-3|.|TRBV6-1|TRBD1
TGTGCCAGCAGTGGTCCGGGACAGTTCTCTGGAAACACCATATATTTT
CASSGPGQFSGNTIYF
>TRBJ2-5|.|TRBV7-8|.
TGTGCCAGCAGCTTAGTAGGTCTGGAGACCCAGTACTTC
CASSLVGLETQYF
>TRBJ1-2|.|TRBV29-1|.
TGCAGCGCCGGGAGCGGGGCTTTCGTGGGCTACACCTTC
CSAGSGAFVGYTF
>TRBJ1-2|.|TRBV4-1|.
TGCGCCAGCAGCCAAATTTGGCAGGCCGTCGACTATGGCTACACCTTC
CASSQIWQAVDYGYTF
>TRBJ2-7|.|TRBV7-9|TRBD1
TGTGCCAGCAGCCCCTGGGGACAGGACAGCTCCTACGAGCAGTACTTC
CASSPWGQDSSYEQYF
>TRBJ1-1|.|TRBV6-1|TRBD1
TGTGCCAGCCGGGACAGGGTGAACACTGAAGCTTTCTTT
CASRDRVNTEAFF
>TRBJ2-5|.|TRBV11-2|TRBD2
TGTGCCAGCAGCCCCCGGACTAGCGCCTTGCAAGAGACCCAGTACTTC
CASSPRTSALQETQYF
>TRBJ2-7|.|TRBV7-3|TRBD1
TGTGCCAGCAGCGAGGGACAGGGGGGACCCTACGAGCAGTACTTC
CASSEGQGGPYEQYF